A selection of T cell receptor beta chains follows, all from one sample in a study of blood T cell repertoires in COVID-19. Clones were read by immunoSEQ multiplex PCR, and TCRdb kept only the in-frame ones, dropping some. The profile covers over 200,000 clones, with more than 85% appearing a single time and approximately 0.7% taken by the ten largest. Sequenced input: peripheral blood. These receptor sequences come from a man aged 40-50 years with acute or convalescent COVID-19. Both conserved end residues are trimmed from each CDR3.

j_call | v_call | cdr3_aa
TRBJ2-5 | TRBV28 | ASSLASAGGYQETQY
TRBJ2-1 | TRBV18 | ASSQGQVNEQF
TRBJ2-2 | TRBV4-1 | ASSQGRDGLAESRELF
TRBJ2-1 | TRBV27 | ASSLSGGPRNEQF
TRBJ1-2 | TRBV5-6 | ASSLAYRVDYGYT
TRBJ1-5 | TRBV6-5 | ASRGGTKNQPQH
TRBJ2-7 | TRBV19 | ASSLGTGDTYEQY
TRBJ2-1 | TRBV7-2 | ASSLPISGRAGPF
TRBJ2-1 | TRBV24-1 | ATSDSRDRDWGQF
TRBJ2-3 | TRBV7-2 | ASSFYFGMGATQY
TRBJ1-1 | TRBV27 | ASSLGTANTEAF
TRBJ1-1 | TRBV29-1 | SVEDWGQGRGNTEAF
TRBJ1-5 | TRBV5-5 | ASSPGDRVQPQH
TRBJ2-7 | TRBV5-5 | ASGTEGYEQY
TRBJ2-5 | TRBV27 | ASSFAGSGETQY
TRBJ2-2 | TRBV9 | ATSTGTSGNTGELF
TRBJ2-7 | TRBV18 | ASSPWGLARDSSYEQY
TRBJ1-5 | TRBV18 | ASSQGQGALQPQH
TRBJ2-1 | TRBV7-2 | ASSTTSSYNEQF
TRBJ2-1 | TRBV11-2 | ASSFSGSNEQF
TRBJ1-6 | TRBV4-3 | ASSLGQGDSPLH
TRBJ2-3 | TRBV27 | ASSTGLAGGPVGDTQY
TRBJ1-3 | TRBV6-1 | ASSSTDGVGTIY
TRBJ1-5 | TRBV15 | ATRGTGLSNQPQH
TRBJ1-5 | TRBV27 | ASSIGFLGGNQPQH
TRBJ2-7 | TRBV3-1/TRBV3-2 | ASSQDWRVGEQY
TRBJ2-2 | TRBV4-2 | ASSQASSLAGELF
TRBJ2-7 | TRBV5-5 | ASSPGGRWAGQSSYEQY
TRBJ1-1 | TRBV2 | ASLLRSGGTEAF
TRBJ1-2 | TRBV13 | ASSLEGEDYGYT
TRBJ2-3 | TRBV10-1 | ASSPRRTDTQY
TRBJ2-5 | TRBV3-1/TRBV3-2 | ASSLKTFLAGVQETQY
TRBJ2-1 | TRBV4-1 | ASSQDQKQPIYNEQF
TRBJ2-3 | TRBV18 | ASSTGGPSTDTQY
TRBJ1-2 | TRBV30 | ARDGGGDGYT
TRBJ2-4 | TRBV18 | ASSEEDRDLPGAKNIQY
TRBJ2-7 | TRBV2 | ASSWDNLSYEQY
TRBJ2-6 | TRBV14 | ATTASGANVLT
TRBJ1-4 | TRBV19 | ASSRQGLSEKLF
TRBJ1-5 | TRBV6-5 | ASSPGSHSNQPQH
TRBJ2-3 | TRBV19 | ASSSGSFWGADTQY
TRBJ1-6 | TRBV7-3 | ASSLSGAGTPLH
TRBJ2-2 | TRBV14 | ASSYRKGLGDTGELF
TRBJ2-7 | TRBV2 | ASSKEGRPSSYEQY
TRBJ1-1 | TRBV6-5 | ASSYSGQGNTEAF
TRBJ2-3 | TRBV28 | ASSQYTDTQY
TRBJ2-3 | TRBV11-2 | ASSLDRGADTQY
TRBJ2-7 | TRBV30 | AWSVGGGSSYEQY
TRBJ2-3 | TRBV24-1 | ATSDFLTDTQY
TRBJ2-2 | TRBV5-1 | ASSFTSDTGELF
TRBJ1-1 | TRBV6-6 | ASSLRDSEAF
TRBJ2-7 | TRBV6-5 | ASTLDRGEGEQY
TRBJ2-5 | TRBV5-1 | ASSLDSVIQETQY
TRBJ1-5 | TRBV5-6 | ASSVRGSNQPQH
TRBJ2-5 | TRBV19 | ASTPRREGPQETQY
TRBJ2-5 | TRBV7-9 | ASAPRTGGETQY
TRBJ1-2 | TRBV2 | ASRSGGDYGYT